This T cell receptor beta chain emerged from a study of T cell repertoires in ileal Crohn's disease. Trimming removed 3 bases at V and 6 bases at J, with 14 bases between. This CDR3 is built from 15 residues. The germline CDR1 and CDR2 sequences are KGHSH and LQKENI. Roughly 0.55 micrograms of biopsy DNA per sample underwent TCRB immunosequencing. Generated by immunoSEQ multiplex PCR, the TCRdb table keeps only in-frame clones and is missing some. The sample lists 3,000 to 4,000 clones, 80% to 90% occurring once. The sequence derives from an adult with Crohn's disease. The chain is built from TRBV18 and TRBJ2-2, with D possibly being TRBD2 (6 bases). The sample was ileal tissue. The CDR3 DNA sequence: TGTGCCAGCTCACCCCGGGAGAGGACCCCCGGGGAGCTGTTTTTT. Amino acid sequence: CASSPRERTPGELFF.